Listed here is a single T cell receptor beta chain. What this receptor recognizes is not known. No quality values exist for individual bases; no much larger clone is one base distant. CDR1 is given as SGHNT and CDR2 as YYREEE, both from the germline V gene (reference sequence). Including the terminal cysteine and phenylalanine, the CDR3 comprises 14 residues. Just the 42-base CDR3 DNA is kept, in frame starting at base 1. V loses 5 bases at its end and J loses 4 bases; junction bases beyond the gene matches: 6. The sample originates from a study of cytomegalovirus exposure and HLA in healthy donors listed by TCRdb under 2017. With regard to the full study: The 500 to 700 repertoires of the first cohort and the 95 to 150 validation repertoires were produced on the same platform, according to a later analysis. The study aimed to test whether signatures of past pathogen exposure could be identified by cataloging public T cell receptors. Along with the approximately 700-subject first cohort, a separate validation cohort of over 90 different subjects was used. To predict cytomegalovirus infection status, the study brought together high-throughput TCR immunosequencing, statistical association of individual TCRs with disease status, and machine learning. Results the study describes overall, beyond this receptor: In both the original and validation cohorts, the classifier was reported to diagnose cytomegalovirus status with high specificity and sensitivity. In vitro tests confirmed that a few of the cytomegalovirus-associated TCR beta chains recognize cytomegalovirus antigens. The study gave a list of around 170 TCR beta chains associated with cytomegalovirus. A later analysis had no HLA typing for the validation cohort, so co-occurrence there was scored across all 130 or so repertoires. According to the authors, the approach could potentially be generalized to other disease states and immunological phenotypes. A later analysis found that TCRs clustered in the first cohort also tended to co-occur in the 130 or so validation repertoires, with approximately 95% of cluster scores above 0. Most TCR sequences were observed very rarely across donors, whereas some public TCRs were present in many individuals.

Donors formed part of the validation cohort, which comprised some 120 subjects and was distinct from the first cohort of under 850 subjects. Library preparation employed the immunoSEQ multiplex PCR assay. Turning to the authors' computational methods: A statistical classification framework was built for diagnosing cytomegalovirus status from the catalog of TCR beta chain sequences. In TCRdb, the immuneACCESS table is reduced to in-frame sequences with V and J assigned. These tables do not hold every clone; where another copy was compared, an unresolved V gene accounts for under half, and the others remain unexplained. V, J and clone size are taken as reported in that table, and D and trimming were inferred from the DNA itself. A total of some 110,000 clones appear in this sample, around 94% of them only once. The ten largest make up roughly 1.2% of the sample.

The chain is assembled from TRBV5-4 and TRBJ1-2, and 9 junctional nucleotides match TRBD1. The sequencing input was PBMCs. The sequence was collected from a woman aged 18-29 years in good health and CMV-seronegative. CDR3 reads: CASRADRGSYGYTF. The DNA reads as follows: TGTGCCAGCAGGGCGGACAGGGGAAGCTATGGCTACACCTTC.